Listed here are 8 T cell receptor beta chains from one sample, sequenced in a study of blood T cell repertoires in COVID-19. Clones were read by immunoSEQ multiplex PCR, and TCRdb kept only the in-frame ones, dropping some. The sample lists 200,000 to 300,000 clones, approximately 89% occurring once. The source material was peripheral blood. Receptor source: a man aged 40-50 years who had recovered from COVID-19.

The chain combines TRBV5-1 with TRBJ2-4, with 9 bases that match TRBD2. V lost 7 bases, J lost 1 base, and 18 bases stayed unmatched. Germline V CDR1 and CDR2: SGHRS, YFSETQ. There are 19 residues in the CDR3. The CDR3 protein is CASGRGIAGEAGAKNIQYF. CDR3 DNA: TGCGCCAGCGGCCGGGGAATAGCGGGAGAAGCGGGGGCCAAAAACATTCAGTACTTC.

V and J are TRBV2 and TRBJ2-5, with TRBD2 matching over 7 bases. This CDR3 region has 15 residues. CDR1 is SNHLY and CDR2 is FYNNEI in the germline V gene. The junction had 12 bases not matched to a gene; V was cut back by 6 bases and J by 5 bases. The CDR3 region has the DNA TGTGCCAGCAGCGCCAGTCGGGCCGGGGGGGAGACCCAGTACTTC. This translates into CASSASRAGGETQYF.

The chain recombines TRBV24-1 with TRBJ2-7; D may be TRBD2 (5 bases). CDR1 KGHDR and CDR2 SFDVKD come from the germline V gene. Trimming took 4 bases from V and 3 from J, leaving 12 bases between them. The CDR3 spans 14 residues. This CDR3 is CATSDPRTLYEQYF. Written as DNA, the CDR3 is TGTGCCACCAGTGACCCCAGGACTCTCTACGAGCAGTACTTC.

This clone was detected once. CDR3 region: CASSPGGGASEAFF. The CDR3 DNA follows: TGTGCCAGCAGCCCAGGAGGGGGGGCGTCTGAAGCTTTCTTT. This chain joins TRBV5-4 and TRBJ1-1, with D possibly matching TRBD1 (6 bases). Germline loops: CDR1 SGHNT, CDR2 YYREEE (reference sequence). The CDR3 runs 14 residues. V gave up 4 bases and J gave up 6 bases, with 16 bases separating them.

CDR3 nucleotides: TGTGCCAGCAGCTGGACGGGACAGGGAAACACCATATATTTT. Protein product: CASSWTGQGNTIYF. The gene calls are TRBV5-6 and TRBJ1-3; 7 bases map to TRBD1. Trimming took 3 bases from V and 4 from J; bases not matched to a gene: 4. CDR3 length equals 14 residues. Germline loops: CDR1 SGHDT, CDR2 YYEEEE.

The gene calls are TRBV2 and TRBJ2-5; 9 nucleotides match TRBD2. Germline CDR1 and CDR2: SNHLY and FYNNEI. The CDR3 is made up of 14 amino acids. The trim removed 9 bases at V and 2 bases at J, leaving 7 bases unmatched. The CDR3 region is CASISGRTQETQYF. DNA for the CDR3: TGTGCCAGTATCAGCGGGAGGACTCAAGAGACCCAGTACTTC.

This chain links TRBV5-1 with TRBJ1-2, with 10 bases matching TRBD1. Unmatched junction bases numbered 10, after V lost 7 bases and J lost 7 bases. Germline V CDR1 and CDR2: SGHRS, YFSETQ. The CDR3 has 14 residues. The CDR3 spells CASSFGTGALGYTF. The CDR3 nucleotides are TGCGCCAGCTCCTTCGGGACAGGGGCTCTTGGCTACACCTTC.

The chain links TRBV20-1 to TRBJ2-3, with D possibly TRBD1 on 5 matching bases. From germline, CDR1 is DFQATT and CDR2 SNEGSKA (reference sequence). V dropped 3 bases and J dropped 1 base, with 11 bases sitting between them. This CDR3 region has 14 residues. The CDR3 DNA reads TGCAGTGCTAGTCCAGGGTGGGGCACAGATACGCAGTATTTT. Translation gives CSASPGWGTDTQYF.